The rows below give T cell receptor beta chains drawn from one sample of a study of beta chain features in type 1 diabetes. Clones were sequenced by immunoSEQ multiplex PCR, and TCRdb holds only the in-frame ones, with some missing. The sample contains about 360,000 clones, roughly 13% of which appear only once. Sequenced: naive CD4+ T cells from blood. The receptor source for this set is a man between 18 and 29 years old in good health. CDR3s include the opening cysteine and the closing phenylalanine or tryptophan. The order of the fields is CDR3 protein, CDR3 DNA, clone size, D gene, J gene, V gene. The D gene is left open where the match is weak. Size values are once, few and many counts, or a class for expanded clones, and some rows have none.

CDR3: CASSLATGMSSGYTF; DNA: TGCGCCAGCAGCTTAGCGACAGGGATGAGTAGTGGCTACACCTTC; size: few; D: TRBD1; J: TRBJ1-2; V: TRBV5-1
CDR3: CSVGLQGVYEQYF; DNA: TGCAGCGTTGGACTCCAGGGGGTGTACGAGCAGTACTTC; size: few; D: TRBD1; J: TRBJ2-7; V: TRBV29-1
CDR3: CASRHPGTTQETQYF; DNA: TGTGCCAGCAGGCATCCCGGGACAACCCAAGAGACCCAGTACTTC; size: -; D: -; J: TRBJ2-5; V: TRBV7-2
CDR3: CASSGTSGNNEQFF; DNA: TGTGCCAGCAGCGGGACTAGCGGAAACAATGAGCAGTTCTTC; size: -; D: TRBD2; J: TRBJ2-1; V: TRBV6-6
CDR3: CATFEQGAPYEQYF; DNA: TGTGCCACGTTCGAACAGGGGGCTCCCTACGAGCAGTACTTC; size: -; D: TRBD1; J: TRBJ2-7; V: TRBV28
CDR3: CASSLDVVAEGEQYF; DNA: TGTGCCAGCAGCTTAGATGTCGTAGCGGAGGGGGAGCAGTACTTC; size: few; D: -; J: TRBJ2-7; V: TRBV7-2
CDR3: CASSVSGRAGNEQFF; DNA: TGTGCCAGCAGCGTAAGCGGGAGGGCGGGAAATGAGCAGTTCTTC; size: -; D: TRBD2; J: TRBJ2-1; V: TRBV9
CDR3: CASRGRTEETQYF; DNA: TGTGCCAGCAGGGGCAGGACAGAAGAGACCCAGTACTTC; size: -; D: -; J: TRBJ2-5; V: TRBV7-2
CDR3: CASSIVRRYNEQFF; DNA: TGTGCCAGTAGTATAGTTAGGAGGTACAATGAGCAGTTCTTC; size: few; D: -; J: TRBJ2-1; V: TRBV19
CDR3: CASSLRGTGLGETQYF; DNA: TGTGCCAGCAGCTTACGCGGGACAGGGCTAGGAGAGACCCAGTACTTC; size: few; D: TRBD1; J: TRBJ2-5; V: TRBV7-2
CDR3: CASSPGVLGQPQHF; DNA: TGTGCCAGCAGTCCAGGGGTTTTGGGGCAGCCCCAGCATTTT; size: -; D: -; J: TRBJ1-5; V: TRBV7-9
CDR3: CASSRGAGVSQPQHF; DNA: TGTGCCAGTAGTCGGGGCGCAGGGGTAAGTCAGCCCCAGCATTTT; size: -; D: -; J: TRBJ1-5; V: TRBV19
CDR3: CASSLLGGQETQYF; DNA: TGTGCCAGCAGCTTATTAGGAGGTCAAGAGACCCAGTACTTC; size: -; D: -; J: TRBJ2-5; V: TRBV7-3
CDR3: CASIYGQGGSYTF; DNA: TGTGCCAGCATCTACGGACAGGGAGGGAGCTACACCTTC; size: -; D: TRBD1; J: TRBJ1-2; V: TRBV2
CDR3: CSVRQGPYEQYF; DNA: TGCAGCGTCCGACAGGGTCCCTACGAGCAGTACTTC; size: many; D: TRBD1; J: TRBJ2-7; V: TRBV29-1
CDR3: CASSSGAGNTIYF; DNA: TGTGCCAGCAGTTCCGGGGCTGGAAACACCATATATTTT; size: -; D: -; J: TRBJ1-3; V: TRBV28
CDR3: CASSLGVRRGAYEQYF; DNA: TGTGCCAGCAGCTTAGGGGTGAGGAGGGGAGCCTACGAGCAGTACTTC; size: -; D: -; J: TRBJ2-7; V: TRBV7-2
CDR3: CASSLLSVEQYF; DNA: TGTGCCAGCAGCTTACTGAGCGTAGAGCAGTACTTC; size: -; D: -; J: TRBJ2-7; V: TRBV7-2
CDR3: CASSRYRGGPYEQYF; DNA: TGTGCCAGCAGTCGATACAGGGGCGGTCCCTACGAGCAGTACTTC; size: -; D: TRBD1; J: TRBJ2-7; V: TRBV6-6
CDR3: CASSYSTAADSPLHF; DNA: TGTGCCAGCAGTTACTCGACAGCCGCGGATTCACCCCTCCACTTT; size: -; D: -; J: TRBJ1-6; V: TRBV6-6